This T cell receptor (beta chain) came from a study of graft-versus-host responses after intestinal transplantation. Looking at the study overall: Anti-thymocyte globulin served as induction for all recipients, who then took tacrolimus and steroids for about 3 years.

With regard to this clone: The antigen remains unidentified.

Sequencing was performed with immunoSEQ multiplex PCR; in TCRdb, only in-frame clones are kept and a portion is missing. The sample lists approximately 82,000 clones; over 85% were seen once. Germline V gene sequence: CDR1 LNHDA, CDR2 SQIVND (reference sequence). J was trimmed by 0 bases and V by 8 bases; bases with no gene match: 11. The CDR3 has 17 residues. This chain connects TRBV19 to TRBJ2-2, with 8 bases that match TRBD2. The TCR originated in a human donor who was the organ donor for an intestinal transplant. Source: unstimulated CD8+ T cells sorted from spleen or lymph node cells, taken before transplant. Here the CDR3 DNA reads TGTGCCAGTTCAATAGACGGAGCGGGGGCGAACACCGGGGAGCTGTTTTTT. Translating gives CASSIDGAGANTGELFF. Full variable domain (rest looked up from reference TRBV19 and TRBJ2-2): DGGITQSPKYLFRKEGQNVTLSCEQNLNHDAMYWYRQDPGQGLRLIYYSQIVNDFQKGDIAEGYSVSREKKESFPLTVTSAQKNPTAFYLCASSIDGAGANTGELFFGEGSRLTVL.